These 4 T cell receptor beta chains were sequenced from one sample in a study of siplizumab effects on memory and regulatory T cells. Libraries were prepared by immunoSEQ multiplex PCR; TCRdb keeps only in-frame clonotypes and omits some of them. The repertoire holds some 80,000 clones, with approximately 95% as singletons. Sequencing was carried out using CD8+ T cells sorted from blood. The source of these receptors is a human donor in good health.

This clone was seen once. The J gene is TRBJ2-7, the V gene TRBV7-6; tentatively, D is TRBD2 (5 bases). The length of the CDR3 is 12 residues. V dropped 4 bases and J dropped 7 bases, with 11 bases sitting between them. Per the germline V gene, CDR1 is SGHVS and CDR2 is FNYEAQ. CDR3 DNA: TGTGCCAGCAGCTCCCTTTCGGGGGAGCAGTACTTC. Translated: CASSSLSGEQYF.

This clone was detected once. The rearrangement uses TRBV6-6 and TRBJ2-7; D gene ambiguous. Trimming removed 6 bases from V and 2 bases from J, with 11 bases in between. The CDR3 is 13 residues long. Germline values: CDR1 MNHNY, CDR2 SVGAGI (reference sequence). The CDR3 DNA reads TGTGCCAGCAGCCACCTGTCGGCCTACGAGCAGTACTTC. It specifies CASSHLSAYEQYF.

The chain recombines TRBV9 with TRBJ2-4, with D perhaps TRBD2 (5 bases). There are 12 residues in the CDR3. Deletions cut 5 bases from V and 6 bases from J, with 9 bases between. Germline V gene data show CDR1 as SGDLS and CDR2 as YYNGEE. CDR3 in DNA: TGTGCCAGCAGTGGGGAGTTAAACATTCAGTACTTC. Translating it yields CASSGELNIQYF.

CDR3 sequence: CASRFVLANYGYTF. The CDR3 DNA is TGTGCCAGTCGTTTCGTACTAGCTAACTATGGCTACACCTTC. This chain links TRBV19 with TRBJ1-2; D remains ambiguous. The germline gives CDR1 LNHDA, CDR2 SQIVND (reference sequence). The length of the CDR3 is 14 residues. Trimming removed 8 bases from V and 0 bases from J, with 13 bases in between.